This T cell receptor beta chain is drawn from a study of regulatory T cells in long-lasting Graves disease. Study conclusions and caveats: Having few samples may have compromised the accuracy. New patients shared 966 public clonotypes, fewer than the roughly 2,700 shared by persistent patients.

The authors built TCR beta libraries using iRepertoire HTBI primers and Arm-PCR of CDR3 regions. In the authors' workflow: Across the samples, identification revealed approximately 66 TRBV and around 13 TRBJ segments. TCRdb recomputed calls from the multiplex PCR reads with MiXCR, one row per CDR3 protein. None of the V and J calls come from the authors' own analysis; TCRdb made them. This sample has roughly 380,000 distinct CDR3 sequences; about a sixth occur once, and the top ten carry 22%. This CDR3 comprises 12 residues. The V gene's germline CDR1 is KGHDR and CDR2 SFDVKD. Deletions cut 9 bases from V and 3 bases from J, with 8 bases between. On this clonotype itself: Its antigen is undetermined.

Stated time point: newly diagnosed GD, antithyroid drugs for less than 3 months. The authors made the TCR library using RNA they extracted from PBMCs. American Thyroid Association guidelines defined Graves' disease diagnosis. This sample comprised peripheral blood mononuclear cells (PBMCs), obtained at new diagnosis, from a patient treated with antithyroid drugs. The clonotype comes from a female donor with Graves disease. This chain joins TRBV24-1 and TRBJ1-5; D perhaps matches TRBD1 (5 bases). The CDR3 loop reads CATSGINQPQHF. The DNA for the CDR3 is TGTGCCACCTCAGGGATCAATCAGCCCCAGCATTTT.